The 30 T cell receptor beta chains listed next were all sequenced from one sample in a study of cytomegalovirus exposure and HLA in healthy donors. Sequencing used immunoSEQ multiplex PCR; TCRdb keeps in-frame clones, though not all of them. The sample lists 100,000 to 150,000 clones; roughly 86% were seen once. The sequenced sample was PBMCs. Every receptor here comes from a man between 25 and 39 years old in good health and CMV-seronegative.

The V and J genes are TRBV4-1 and TRBJ1-2; 12 bases align to TRBD1. This CDR3 region has 16 residues. Trimming took 4 bases from V and 3 from J; bases not matched to a gene: 6. Germline lookup yields CDR1 MGHRA and CDR2 YSYEKL. CDR3 amino acids: CASSRDRGQAYYGYTF. DNA of the CDR3: TGCGCCAGCAGCCGGGACAGGGGGCAGGCCTACTATGGCTACACCTTC.

The chain is built from TRBV7-9 and TRBJ2-5; no firm D call. V dropped 5 bases and J dropped 5 bases, with 12 bases sitting between them. The CDR3 spans 13 residues. Germline assignment: CDR1 SEHNR and CDR2 FQNEAQ (reference sequence). The CDR3 loop reads CASSPAADETQYF. The CDR3, as DNA: TGTGCCAGCAGCCCCGCCGCGGATGAGACCCAGTACTTC. The entire variable domain, with the rest obtained from reference TRBV7-9 and TRBJ2-5, is as follows: DTGVSQNPRHKITKRGQNVTFRCDPISEHNRLYWYRQTLGQGPEFLTYFQNEAQLEKSRLLSDRFSAERPKGSFSTLEIQRTEQGDSAMYLCASSPAADETQYFGPGTRLLVL.

This chain links TRBV2 with TRBJ1-4; D ambiguous. Trimming took 8 bases from V and 3 from J, leaving 13 bases between them. Germline CDR1 SNHLY, CDR2 FYNNEI. The CDR3 has 14 amino acids. CDR3 nucleotides: TGTGCCAGCGTGACCCGCGAGGCTAATGAAAAACTGTTTTTT. Translating it yields CASVTREANEKLFF.

The chain uses TRBV5-1 and TRBJ1-5; D unresolved. Germline values: CDR1 SGHRS, CDR2 YFSETQ. The CDR3 extends over 14 amino acids. The V gene lost 5 bases and the J gene lost 6 bases, with 15 bases spanning the gap. CDR3 DNA sequence: TGCGCCAGCAGTGCTGGAGGAGGGAGTCAGCCCCAGCATTTT. As protein: CASSAGGGSQPQHF.

This sequence joins TRBV5-1 and TRBJ2-2, with a possible D match to TRBD1 (5 bases). The CDR3 runs to 13 residues. From germline, CDR1 is SGHRS and CDR2 YFSETQ. The germline V and J ends were trimmed by 2 bases and 6 bases, with 8 bases remaining between them. In DNA form, the CDR3 reads TGCGCCAGCAGCTTACTCAGGGCCGGGGAGCTGTTTTTT. Protein sequence: CASSLLRAGELFF.

The chain recombines TRBV19 with TRBJ2-7; weak D call: TRBD2 (7 bases). The CDR3 is made up of 14 amino acids. In germline, CDR1 is LNHDA, CDR2 SQIVND (reference sequence). V was shortened by 4 bases and J by 3 bases, with 13 bases between the two germline ends. CDR3 sequence reads: CASSKGGDNYEQYF. DNA for the CDR3: TGTGCCAGTAGTAAGGGAGGGGACAACTACGAGCAGTACTTC.

This chain uses TRBV6-5 with TRBJ1-3, with D possibly matching TRBD1 (6 bases). In germline, CDR1 is MNHEY, CDR2 SVGAGI. The CDR3 covers 15 residues. Trimming left V 7 bases short and J 2 bases short, with 15 bases between. The CDR3 here is CASKDRGAAGNTIYF. The CDR3 DNA follows: TGTGCCAGCAAAGACCGGGGGGCAGCTGGAAACACCATATATTTT.

This clone was counted a few times. The chain carries TRBV19 and TRBJ2-7, with TRBD2 identical over 9 bases. V lost 2 bases, J lost 2 bases, and 1 base stayed unmatched. The germline V gene encodes CDR1 LNHDA and CDR2 SQIVND (reference sequence). The CDR3 has 14 amino acids. CDR3 nucleotides: TGTGCCAGTAGTATACTAGCGGGGACCTACGAGCAGTACTTC. This gives the protein CASSILAGTYEQYF.

The V gene is TRBV2, the J gene TRBJ2-2; TRBD1 matches 7 bases. The CDR3 spans 15 residues. CDR1 is SNHLY, CDR2 FYNNEI, per germline. Losses at the gene ends were 8 bases for V and 6 bases for J; bases not matched to a gene: 12. CDR3 protein: CASSLDRWKSGELFF. The CDR3 nucleotides are TGTGCCAGCTCCCTGGACAGGTGGAAGTCCGGGGAGCTGTTTTTT.

Here the CDR3 reads CASSFDSGNQPQHF. DNA of the CDR3: TGTGCCAGCAGCTTTGACAGCGGCAATCAGCCCCAGCATTTT. The genes are TRBV7-9 and TRBJ1-5; the D gene is possibly TRBD1 (5 bases). Germline V gives CDR1 SEHNR, CDR2 FQNEAQ (reference sequence). The CDR3 runs to 14 residues. The V end lost 3 bases, the J end lost 2 bases, and 8 bases lay between the germline ends.

This clone was found a few times. The chain couples TRBV5-1 to TRBJ2-7; D gene ambiguous. Germline-derived CDR1 and CDR2 are SGHRS and YFSETQ. V was clipped by 1 base and J by 5 bases, with 10 bases between them. The CDR3 is made up of 13 amino acids. CDR3 DNA: TGCGCCAGCAGCTTGTTCCGTTCGGACGAGCAGTACTTC. Residues: CASSLFRSDEQYF.

The chain is built from TRBV27 and TRBJ2-2; D uncertain. From germline, CDR1 is MNHEY and CDR2 SMNVEV (reference sequence). The V and J ends lost 4 bases and 1 base respectively, with 10 bases between them. The CDR3 consists of 15 residues. As DNA, the CDR3 is TGTGCCAGCAGTTCCGTGGCGGAGAACACCGGGGAGCTGTTTTTT. Its protein is CASSSVAENTGELFF.

The V gene is TRBV14, the J gene TRBJ2-4, with a weak D call TRBD2 (6 bases). The V gene lost 2 bases and the J gene lost 1 base, with 21 bases spanning the gap. From germline, CDR1 is SGHDN and CDR2 FVKESK. The CDR3 runs 19 residues. CDR3 in DNA: TGTGCCAGCAGCCAATTCCCCCCGGCGACTAGAGGGGCCAAAAACATTCAGTACTTC. It codes for CASSQFPPATRGAKNIQYF.

The V and J genes are TRBV7-7 and TRBJ1-1; possibly TRBD1 for D (5 bases). Trimming stripped 2 bases from V and 0 bases from J, with 13 bases between. The length of the CDR3 is 16 residues. The germline V gene encodes CDR1 SSHAT and CDR2 FNYEAQ (reference sequence). The CDR3: CASSLLGPGLNTEAFF. The CDR3 coding sequence is TGTGCCAGCAGCTTATTGGGCCCAGGGTTGAACACTGAAGCTTTCTTT.

This clone was seen once. The genes are TRBV4-2 and TRBJ2-7; possibly TRBD2 for D (6 bases). Germline CDR1 LGHNA, CDR2 YNFKEQ. This CDR3 is 15 amino acids long. V was clipped by 0 bases and J by 2 bases, with 11 bases between them. The CDR3 DNA sequence: TGTGCCAGCAGCCAAGAGTGGGGGGAACCCTACGAGCAGTACTTC. This encodes CASSQEWGEPYEQYF.

The chain links TRBV5-1 to TRBJ2-7, with D possibly being TRBD1 (6 bases). The CDR3 sequence is 14 residues long. CDR1 is SGHRS, CDR2 YFSETQ, per germline. V lost 4 bases, J lost 2 bases, and 13 bases lay in between. Here the CDR3 reads CASSTRDKTYEQYF. The CDR3, as DNA: TGCGCCAGCAGCACCCGGGACAAGACCTACGAGCAGTACTTC.

In this sample, this clone turned up once. The DNA for the CDR3 is TGTGCCAGCAGGGGGACAGCAAGAGCTAGCACAGATACGCAGTATTTT. Translating gives CASRGTARASTDTQYF. The chain joins TRBV2 to TRBJ2-3, with 7 bases lining up with TRBD1. Germline trimming cut 6 bases from V and 0 bases from J; bases unmatched to any gene: 9. The CDR3 sequence is 16 residues long. Germline V CDR1 and CDR2: SNHLY, FYNNEI.

V is TRBV10-3 and J is TRBJ2-5; 8 positions agree with TRBD2. The trim removed 9 bases at V and 2 bases at J, leaving 8 bases unmatched. CDR3 length: 14 residues. Germline CDR1 reads ENHRY; CDR2 reads SYGVKD. This CDR3 reads CAIRPGLEQETQYF. The CDR3 DNA sequence: TGTGCCATACGACCGGGACTAGAACAAGAGACCCAGTACTTC.

The gene calls are TRBV4-1 and TRBJ2-1; D is possibly TRBD2 (6 bases). Trimming cost V 2 bases and J 6 bases, with 8 bases left between them. Germline loops: CDR1 MGHRA, CDR2 YSYEKL. This CDR3 is built from 13 residues. The chain's CDR3 is CASSQPGGNEQFF. As DNA, the CDR3 is TGCGCCAGCAGCCAACCCGGGGGCAATGAGCAGTTCTTC.

V usage is TRBV6-5 and J usage is TRBJ1-4; the match to TRBD1 covers 9 bases. Germline CDR1 reads MNHEY; CDR2 reads SVGAGI. This CDR3 is built from 14 residues. Trimming took 6 bases from V and 5 from J; bases not matched to a gene: 4. Here the CDR3 DNA reads TGTGCCAGCAGAGCCGGGACAGGGAATGAAAAACTGTTTTTT. Its translation is CASRAGTGNEKLFF.

The J gene is TRBJ2-4, the V gene TRBV6-6; unclear D gene. The V gene's germline CDR1 is MNHNY and CDR2 SVGAGI (reference sequence). V was clipped by 2 bases and J by 0 bases, with 8 bases between them. This CDR3 comprises 15 residues. The CDR3 region has the DNA TGTGCCAGCAGTTACGTAGGCGGAGCCAAAAACATTCAGTACTTC. Protein product: CASSYVGGAKNIQYF.

The genes are TRBV14 and TRBJ2-7, with a tentative D call TRBD2 (6 bases). The CDR3 runs 15 residues. CDR1 is SGHDN and CDR2 is FVKESK in the germline V gene. V was shortened by 4 bases and J by 2 bases, with 15 bases between the two germline ends. The CDR3: CASSLVWRGPYEQYF. The CDR3 coding sequence is TGTGCCAGCAGCCTCGTCTGGCGGGGTCCCTACGAGCAGTACTTC.

This clone was counted only a few times. The rearrangement links TRBV19 to TRBJ2-7; no reliable D call. The germline V gene encodes CDR1 LNHDA and CDR2 SQIVND (reference sequence). This CDR3 region has 15 residues. The V end was cut by 6 bases, the J end by 3 bases, with 18 bases between. This CDR3 is CASSPNLGRLYEQYF. In DNA, the CDR3 is TGTGCCAGTAGCCCAAACCTCGGCAGGCTCTACGAGCAGTACTTC. The variable domain in full, with the rest retrieved from reference TRBV19 and TRBJ2-7, is DGGITQSPKYLFRKEGQNVTLSCEQNLNHDAMYWYRQDPGQGLRLIYYSQIVNDFQKGDIAEGYSVSREKKESFPLTVTSAQKNPTAFYLCASSPNLGRLYEQYFGPGTRLTVT.

Only a few counts were recorded for this clone. The rearrangement links TRBV5-1 to TRBJ2-2; no firm D call. CDR3 length: 14 amino acids. Looked up from germline, CDR1 is SGHRS and CDR2 is YFSETQ. The ends were cut back, 7 bases at V and 4 bases at J, with 14 bases in the middle. CDR3 in DNA: TGCGCCAGCTCTAGAGGAAGTGGCACCGGGGAGCTGTTTTTT. Amino acids: CASSRGSGTGELFF.

The chain has TRBV2 and TRBJ2-2, with TRBD2 as a possible D gene (5 bases). Germline V gene lookup returns CDR1 SNHLY and CDR2 FYNNEI. The CDR3 runs to 13 residues. The V and J ends lost 3 bases and 7 bases respectively, with 9 bases between them. CDR3 region: CASSESSYGELFF. CDR3 sequence (DNA): TGTGCCAGCAGTGAGTCTAGCTACGGGGAGCTGTTTTTT.

The CDR3 loop is CASGGTGSLQPQHF. In DNA form, the CDR3 reads TGTGCCAGTGGGGGGACAGGTAGCTTGCAGCCCCAGCATTTT. The genes are TRBV19 and TRBJ1-5, with 8 positions matching TRBD1. Germline V gives CDR1 LNHDA, CDR2 SQIVND (reference sequence). The CDR3 is 14 residues long. V dropped 8 bases and J dropped 7; count of bases not matched to a gene: 10.

Written as DNA, the CDR3 is TGCAGCGCCAGCGGGCCAGAGGTCTACGAGCAGTACTTC. This codes for CSASGPEVYEQYF. The J gene is TRBJ2-7, the V gene TRBV29-1; a weak D match, TRBD2 (6 bases). Trimming took off 7 bases at V and 3 bases at J, with 16 bases between the two ends. The CDR3 contains 13 residues. Germline V gene lookup returns CDR1 SQVTM and CDR2 ANQGSEA.

The rearrangement links TRBV14 to TRBJ2-2; 8 bases are a match to TRBD1. The V and J ends lost 1 base and 1 base, in that order; junction bases with no gene match: 2. Germline V gene sequence: CDR1 SGHDN, CDR2 FVKESK. This CDR3 is 16 amino acids long. In DNA form, the CDR3 reads TGTGCCAGCAGCCAAGGGGACAGGAGGAACACCGGGGAGCTGTTTTTT. Protein: CASSQGDRRNTGELFF.

V gene TRBV7-9 combines with J gene TRBJ1-5; D is undetermined. This CDR3 is 13 amino acids long. V lost 8 bases to trimming and J lost 4 bases, with 12 bases between them. Germline lookup yields CDR1 SEHNR and CDR2 FQNEAQ (reference sequence). The CDR3 DNA sequence: TGTGCCAGCGGAAGCGAGGGAAATCAGCCCCAGCATTTT. This gives the protein CASGSEGNQPQHF.

The rearrangement links TRBV7-9 to TRBJ1-1; perhaps TRBD1 as D (5 bases). Trimming cost V 11 bases and J 7 bases, with 20 bases left between them. CDR3 length: 13 amino acids. Germline loops: CDR1 SEHNR, CDR2 FQNEAQ (reference sequence). The CDR3 here is CAGGYWESGEAFF. CDR3 sequence (DNA): TGTGCCGGGGGGTATTGGGAGTCGGGTGAAGCTTTCTTT.